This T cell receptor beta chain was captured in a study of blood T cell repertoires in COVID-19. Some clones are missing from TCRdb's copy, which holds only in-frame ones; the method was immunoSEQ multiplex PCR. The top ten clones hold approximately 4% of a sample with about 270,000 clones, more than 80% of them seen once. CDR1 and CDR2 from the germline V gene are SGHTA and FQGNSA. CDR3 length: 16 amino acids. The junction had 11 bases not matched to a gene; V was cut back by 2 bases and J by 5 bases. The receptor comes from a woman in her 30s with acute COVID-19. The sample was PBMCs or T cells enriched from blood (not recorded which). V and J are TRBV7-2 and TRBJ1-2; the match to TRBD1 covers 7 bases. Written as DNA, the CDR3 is TGTGCCAGCAGCTTATGGGGTTCGACAGGGAGATATGGCTACACCTTC. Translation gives CASSLWGSTGRYGYTF.